The clone carrying this T cell receptor (beta chain) was counted a single time. The antigen remains undetermined. This specimen belongs to a study of T cell responses to AZD1222 COVID-19 vaccine. Study outcomes and limitations: Among spike-specific TCRs, nearly half reportedly target unmutated variant regions.

Trimming took off 4 bases at V and 0 bases at J, with 10 bases between the two ends. This CDR3 has 14 residues. Germline assignment: CDR1 SEHNR and CDR2 FQNEAQ (reference sequence). Measured with immunoSEQ multiplex PCR; TCRdb has only the in-frame clones, and not every one. This table has about 94,000 clones, approximately 91% appearing once. The chain joins TRBV7-9 to TRBJ2-7; D perhaps matches TRBD1 (5 bases). The specimen was peripheral blood, collected on day 0 of AZD1222 vaccination. This TCR was recovered from an adult in good health. The CDR3 loop is CASSSIRVSYEQYF. The CDR3 coding sequence is TGTGCCAGCAGCTCCATCAGGGTCTCCTACGAGCAGTACTTC.